The rows below give T cell receptor beta chains drawn from one sample of a study of blood T cell repertoires in COVID-19. Clones were sequenced by immunoSEQ multiplex PCR, and TCRdb holds only the in-frame ones, with some missing. This sample has about 33,000 clones, with roughly nine tenths found just once. The sequencing input was peripheral blood. These receptors originate from a human donor with active COVID-19. The donor label of this sample is uncertain. The CDR3 runs from the conserved cysteine through the conserved F or W. Each record gives: CDR3 length, J gene, V gene, D gene, CDR3 protein, CDR3 DNA. The D gene is left open where the match is weak.

13	TRBJ2-7	TRBV28	NA	CASSLSGGVEQYF	TGTGCCAGCAGTTTGTCCGGAGGGGTAGAGCAGTACTTC
18	TRBJ2-5	TRBV5-1	TRBD2	CASSQLGLAGTSMIDQYF	TGCGCCAGCAGCCAATTAGGACTAGCGGGGACCTCCATGATCGACCAGTACTTC
14	TRBJ2-3	TRBV4-1	NA	CASSGGIFTDTQYF	TGCGCCAGCTCAGGAGGGATCTTCACAGATACGCAGTATTTT
14	TRBJ2-5	TRBV15	TRBD2	CATSLAGAGETQYF	TGTGCCACCTCACTAGCGGGGGCGGGGGAGACCCAGTACTTC
14	TRBJ2-7	TRBV19	NA	CASSSGQSRVEQYF	TGTGCCAGTAGTAGCGGACAGTCTCGGGTCGAGCAGTACTTC
16	TRBJ2-3	TRBV11-3	TRBD2	CASSSASGRSTDTQYF	TGTGCCAGCAGCTCAGCTAGCGGGAGGAGCACAGATACGCAGTATTTT
15	TRBJ2-2	TRBV11-2	NA	CASSLTRTGTGELFF	TGTGCCAGCAGCTTAACCCGGACTGGCACCGGGGAGCTGTTTTTT
14	TRBJ1-4	TRBV15	NA	CATSNTPSLEKLFF	TGTGCCACCAGCAATACTCCCTCGTTAGAAAAACTGTTTTTT
22	TRBJ2-1	TRBV7-2	TRBD2	CASSLAPSGSYQFLRSYNEQFF	TGTGCCAGCAGCTTAGCGCCTAGCGGGAGTTACCAGTTCCTACGCTCCTACAATGAGCAGTTCTTC
12	TRBJ1-6	TRBV28	NA	CASSSLDGPLHF	TGTGCCAGCAGTTCCCTAGATGGACCCCTCCACTTT
16	TRBJ2-7	TRBV14	NA	CASSQDNGFGQGEQYF	TGTGCCAGCAGCCAAGATAACGGGTTCGGACAAGGCGAGCAGTACTTC
15	TRBJ2-7	TRBV9	TRBD2	CASSRSAGEAYEQYF	TGTGCCAGCAGTCGCTCAGCGGGGGAAGCCTACGAGCAGTACTTC
12	TRBJ2-7	TRBV12-3/TRBV12-4	TRBD1	CASILDRGEQYF	TGTGCCAGCATTCTTGACAGGGGCGAGCAGTACTTC